The clone carrying this T cell receptor (beta chain) was counted once. These data come from a study of blood T cells in healthy people across ages. V shed 5 bases and J 10 bases; nucleotides not matched to a gene: 6. In germline, CDR1 is MNHEY, CDR2 SMNVEV (reference sequence). This CDR3 contains 15 residues. Primers used in a second PCR of about 6 to 11 cycles were a sample-barcoded 5' primer and a J-beta primer mix. TCRdb used MiXCR to reprocess the 5' RACE reads, holding one entry per CDR3 protein. The sample includes approximately 600,000 distinct CDR3 sequences, roughly 53% of them seen just once.

This TCR was recovered from a man between 60 and 70 years old in good health. The chain is built from TRBV27 and TRBJ1-6; 12 nucleotides line up with TRBD1. The sample consisted of blood. Here the CDR3 reads CASSARDRGQSPLHF. CDR3 bases: TGTGCCAGCAGTGCCAGGGACAGGGGGCAATCACCCCTCCACTTT.